The clone carrying this TCR beta chain came up once. Under the authors' procedure: Amplified reference gene primers provided the basis for estimating nucleated cell counts. Profiled with immunoSEQ multiplex PCR; TCRdb holds only in-frame clones, not every one. The V and J calls and the clone size are those of that table, but D and trimming were determined from the DNA. The sample yields tens of thousands of clones, about 89% seen once. The germline V and J ends were trimmed by 0 bases and 4 bases, with 9 bases remaining between them. This CDR3 region has 14 residues. Per germline, CDR1 SGHNT and CDR2 YYREEE (reference sequence). This sample is drawn from a study of blood T cell repertoires in COVID-19. Study overall: COVID-19 samples collected from the United States, Italy and Spain covered acute and convalescent phases. In each case, the material was cDNA or gDNA derived from T cells, B-cell-depleted T cells, or PBMCs.

This sequence was found in a man aged 65 to 79 with active COVID-19. Sequenced sample: peripheral blood. The chain uses TRBV5-4 and TRBJ2-3; D not certain. CDR3 in DNA: TGTGCCAGCAGCTTGGCCCCTTTAGCAGATACGCAGTATTTT. It translates to CASSLAPLADTQYF.